This T cell receptor beta chain was captured in a study of T cell responses to AZD1222 COVID-19 vaccine. There are 13 residues in the CDR3. Looked up from germline, CDR1 is MNHEY and CDR2 is SVGAGI. The ends were cut back, 4 bases at V and 0 bases at J, with 4 bases in the middle. Libraries were prepared by immunoSEQ multiplex PCR; TCRdb keeps only in-frame clonotypes and omits some of them. This sample carries 160,000 or so clones, about nine tenths of them seen once, and the ten largest clones take less than 2%. V and J are TRBV6-5 and TRBJ1-5; the D is unclear. The TCR was taken from an adult in good health. This specimen consisted of peripheral blood, obtained on day 0 of AZD1222 vaccination. For the CDR3, the DNA is TGTGCCAGCAGTTTAGGTAGCAATCAGCCCCAGCATTTT. It yields the protein CASSLGSNQPQHF.